These T cell receptor beta chains were read from a single sample in a study of blood T cell repertoires in COVID-19. Libraries were prepared by immunoSEQ multiplex PCR; TCRdb keeps only in-frame clonotypes and omits some of them. The sample carries fewer than 250,000 clones, around 86% recorded once. Sequenced: PBMCs or T cells enriched from blood (not recorded which). The receptors derive from a woman aged 40 to 55 with acute COVID-19. Both conserved end residues are part of each CDR3. The order of the fields is D gene, clone size, V gene, CDR3 length, J gene, CDR3 protein, CDR3 DNA. The D gene is left open where the match is weak. Clone sizes are given selectively: once, few, many, or a class where the clone is expanded.

NA,once,TRBV5-6,15,TRBJ2-5,CASSLRLASKETQYF,TGTGCCAGCAGCTTGAGGCTAGCGAGTAAAGAGACCCAGTACTTC
TRBD1,NA,TRBV7-9,14,TRBJ1-5,CASSLTGVDQPQHF,TGTGCCAGCAGTCTGACAGGGGTCGATCAGCCCCAGCATTTT
NA,NA,TRBV3-1/TRBV3-2,12,TRBJ2-1,CASSQWPTEQFF,TGTGCCAGCAGCCAATGGCCCACTGAGCAGTTCTTC
NA,NA,TRBV5-6,15,TRBJ1-5,CASSLQAQGNQPQHF,TGTGCCAGCAGCTTACAGGCGCAGGGCAATCAGCCCCAGCATTTT
TRBD2,NA,TRBV19,16,TRBJ2-2,CASRTGTSGLGGELFF,TGTGCCAGTAGAACCGGGACTAGCGGATTAGGCGGGGAGCTGTTTTTT
NA,NA,TRBV5-4,13,TRBJ2-1,CASSLDTNNEQFF,TGTGCCAGCAGCTTGGATACTAATAATGAGCAGTTCTTC
TRBD1,NA,TRBV28,14,TRBJ1-5,CASGTGGINQPQHF,TGTGCCAGCGGGACAGGGGGCATAAATCAGCCCCAGCATTTT
NA,NA,TRBV6-1,14,TRBJ1-3,CASSEGGSGNTIYF,TGTGCCAGCAGTGAGGGGGGATCTGGAAACACCATATATTTT
NA,NA,TRBV4-1,13,TRBJ1-2,CASSQSEGTIGNF,TGCGCCAGCAGCCAATCCGAGGGGACAATAGGAAACTTC
TRBD1,NA,TRBV9,14,TRBJ1-1,CASSVSTGGTEAFF,TGTGCCAGCAGCGTCTCGACAGGGGGCACTGAAGCTTTCTTT
NA,NA,TRBV5-1,16,TRBJ2-1,CASSLDHASSYNEQFF,TGCGCCAGCAGCTTGGACCACGCGAGCTCCTACAATGAGCAGTTCTTC
NA,once,TRBV5-1,15,TRBJ1-1,CASRPTTAMNTEAFF,TGCGCCAGCAGACCTACCACAGCCATGAACACTGAAGCTTTCTTT
TRBD2,NA,TRBV9,14,TRBJ2-1,CASSAGLGVNEQFF,TGTGCCAGCAGCGCGGGACTAGGGGTAAATGAGCAGTTCTTC
TRBD1,few,TRBV5-1,15,TRBJ2-7,CASSREGQVPYEQYF,TGCGCCAGCAGCCGAGAGGGACAGGTTCCTTACGAGCAGTACTTC
TRBD1,NA,TRBV2,13,TRBJ1-4,CASSLETGEKLFF,TGTGCCAGCAGCCTCGAGACAGGGGAAAAACTGTTTTTT
TRBD2,NA,TRBV19,16,TRBJ2-5,CASSSPGLAGVETQYF,TGTGCCAGTAGCTCTCCGGGACTAGCGGGAGTAGAGACCCAGTACTTC
NA,NA,TRBV4-1,13,TRBJ2-5,CASSQGREETQYF,TGCGCCAGCAGCCAAGGCAGGGAAGAGACCCAGTACTTC
NA,NA,TRBV7-9,14,TRBJ1-2,CASSSDGGNYGYTF,TGTGCCAGCAGCTCTGATGGGGGGAACTATGGCTACACCTTC
TRBD2,NA,TRBV29-1,14,TRBJ2-5,CSVGLAGGQETQYF,TGCAGCGTTGGTCTAGCGGGAGGTCAAGAGACCCAGTACTTC
NA,NA,TRBV13,16,TRBJ1-6,CASSLGDPLTNLHLHF,TGTGCCAGCAGCTTAGGAGATCCCCTTACTAATTTGCACCTCCACTTT